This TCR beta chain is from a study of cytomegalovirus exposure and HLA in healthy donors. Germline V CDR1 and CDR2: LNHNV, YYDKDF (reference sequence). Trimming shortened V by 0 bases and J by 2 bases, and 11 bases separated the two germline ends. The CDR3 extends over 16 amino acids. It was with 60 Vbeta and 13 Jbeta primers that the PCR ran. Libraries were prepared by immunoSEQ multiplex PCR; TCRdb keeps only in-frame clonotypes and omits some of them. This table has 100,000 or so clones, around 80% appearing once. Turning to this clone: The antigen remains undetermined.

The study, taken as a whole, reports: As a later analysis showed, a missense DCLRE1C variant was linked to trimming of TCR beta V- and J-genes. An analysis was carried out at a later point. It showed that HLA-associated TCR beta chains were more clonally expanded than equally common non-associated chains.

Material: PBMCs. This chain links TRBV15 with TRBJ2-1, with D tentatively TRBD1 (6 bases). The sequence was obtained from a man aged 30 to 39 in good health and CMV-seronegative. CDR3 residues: CATSRDLGAPYNEQFF. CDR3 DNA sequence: TGTGCCACCAGCAGAGACCTGGGGGCTCCCTACAATGAGCAGTTCTTC.